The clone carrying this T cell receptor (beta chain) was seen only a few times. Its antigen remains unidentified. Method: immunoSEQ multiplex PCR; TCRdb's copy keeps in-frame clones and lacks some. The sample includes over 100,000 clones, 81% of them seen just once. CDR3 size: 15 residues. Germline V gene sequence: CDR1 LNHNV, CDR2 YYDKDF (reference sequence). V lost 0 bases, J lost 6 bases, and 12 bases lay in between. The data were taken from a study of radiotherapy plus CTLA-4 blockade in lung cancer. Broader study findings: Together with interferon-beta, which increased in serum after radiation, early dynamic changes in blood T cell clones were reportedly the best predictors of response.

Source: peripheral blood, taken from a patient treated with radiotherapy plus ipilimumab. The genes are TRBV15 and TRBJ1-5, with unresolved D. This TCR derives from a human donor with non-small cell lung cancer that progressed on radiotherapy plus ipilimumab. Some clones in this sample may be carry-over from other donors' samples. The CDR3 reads CATSRDSLGPQPQHF. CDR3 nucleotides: TGTGCCACCAGCAGAGACAGTTTAGGGCCTCAGCCCCAGCATTTT.